Shown below are 6 T cell receptor beta chains from a single sample sequenced in a study of blood T cell repertoires in COVID-19 (dated by TCRdb to about 2020). The library was generated by the immunoSEQ multiplex PCR assay. This is the immuneACCESS table as TCRdb keeps it, with only in-frame sequences that have V and J called. A part of the clones is gone; compared with another copy, unresolved V genes explain less than half, and the rest is unexplained. Across this sample there are about 190,000 clones, with around 80% seen only once. The ten largest clones take up 2.8% of the sample. The sample comprised peripheral blood. These receptors were obtained from a woman aged 80 or older with active or convalescent COVID-19.

This chain joins TRBV4-1 and TRBJ1-1; a possible D gene is TRBD1 (5 bases). The CDR3 loop spans 15 amino acids. Trimming removed 4 bases from V and 2 bases from J, with 14 bases in between. Germline V gene data show CDR1 as MGHRA and CDR2 as YSYEKL. The CDR3 protein is CASSPRWGTNTEAFF. DNA of the CDR3: TGCGCCAGCAGCCCCCGGTGGGGGACTAACACTGAAGCTTTCTTT.

This CDR3 reads CASSPNAGPETQYF. CDR3 nucleotide sequence: TGTGCCAGCAGTCCCAACGCGGGACCAGAGACCCAGTACTTC. The chain employs TRBV27 and TRBJ2-5; D may be TRBD2 (6 bases). From germline, CDR1 is MNHEY and CDR2 SMNVEV (reference sequence). This CDR3 has 14 amino acids. The V and J ends lost 5 bases and 4 bases respectively, with 14 bases between them.

The V call is TRBV28, the J call TRBJ2-5, with a tentative D call TRBD2 (7 bases). V lost 2 bases, J lost 4 bases, and 11 bases lay in between. The CDR3 has 14 residues. Germline assignment: CDR1 MDHEN and CDR2 SYDVKM. The CDR3 protein is CASSLTRGGETQYF. CDR3 coding DNA: TGTGCCAGCAGTTTAACAAGGGGGGGAGAGACCCAGTACTTC.

The genes are TRBV28 and TRBJ2-2, with D possibly matching TRBD2 (5 bases). The CDR3 has 15 residues. Per the germline V gene, CDR1 is MDHEN and CDR2 is SYDVKM. V was cut by 3 bases and J by 5 bases, with 13 bases left in between. The CDR3 coding sequence is TGTGCCAGCAGTTTTAGGAGGAGCAGGACCGGGGAGCTGTTTTTT. It codes for CASSFRRSRTGELFF.

The rearrangement links TRBV27 to TRBJ2-7, with 12 bases lining up with TRBD2. The germline CDR1 and CDR2 sequences are MNHEY and SMNVEV (reference sequence). Germline trimming cut 5 bases from V and 7 bases from J; bases unmatched to any gene: 9. The CDR3 covers 15 residues. The CDR3 DNA sequence: TGTGCCAGCAGTCCCGTACTAGCGGGGGGATTAGAGCAGTACTTC. Protein: CASSPVLAGGLEQYF.

This clone was detected only a few times. V gene TRBV21-1 combines with J gene TRBJ2-1; TRBD1 is the table's D call, not checked against the DNA. TRBV21-1 is recorded as a pseudogene. This CDR3 contains 17 residues. The CDR3, as DNA: TGTGCCAGCAGCCACCCGCCGCGACAGGAGCCATACAATGAGCAGTTCTTC. Its protein product is CASSHPPRQEPYNEQFF.